A single sample is the source of the 26 T cell receptor beta chains below, sequenced in a study of healthy donors' naive CD4 and CD8 T cells. A linear amplification protocol produced the TCR libraries from around 0.55 ug of total RNA. A single record per CDR3 protein comes from TCRdb applying MiXCR to the reads. This table holds some 190,000 distinct CDR3 sequences, over 60% found once. Source material: naive CD4+ and CD8+ T cells sorted from blood, pooled from several donors. All receptors come from a pool of human donors in good health; the sample pools cells from several healthy donors.

This clonotype was detected only a few times. The chain couples TRBV29-1 to TRBJ2-7, with 10 bases identical to TRBD2. This CDR3 spans 14 amino acids. Losses at the gene ends were 1 base for V and 6 bases for J; bases not matched to a gene: 6. Germline assignment: CDR1 SQVTM and CDR2 ANQGSEA. The CDR3 sequence: CSVEGKLAGAEQYF. CDR3 DNA: TGCAGCGTTGAAGGAAAGCTAGCGGGAGCCGAGCAGTACTTC.

This rearrangement joins TRBV4-3 to TRBJ1-2, with TRBD1 matching over 8 bases. Germline loops: CDR1 LGHNA, CDR2 YSLEER. Trimming cost V 1 base and J 4 bases; bases outside gene matches: 5. This CDR3 has 15 residues. The CDR3, as DNA: TGCGCCAGCAGCCAAGTGACAGGGGAGATCTATGGCTACACCTTC. It yields the protein CASSQVTGEIYGYTF.

This clonotype came up once. The J gene is TRBJ1-2, the V gene TRBV5-5, with 7 nucleotides matching TRBD1. The CDR3 is made up of 15 amino acids. The J segment lost 3 bases and the V segment lost 3 bases, leaving 8 bases of the junction unmatched. The germline V gene encodes CDR1 SGHKS and CDR2 YYEKEE (reference sequence). The CDR3 is CASSSNRQGDYGYTF. CDR3 sequence (DNA): TGTGCCAGCAGCTCGAACAGACAGGGCGACTATGGCTACACCTTC. Drawing the rest from reference TRBV5-5 and TRBJ1-2, the complete variable domain is DAGVTQSPTHLIKTRGQQVTLRCSPISGHKSVSWYQQVLGQGPQFIFQYYEKEERGRGNFPDRFSARQFPNYSSELNVNALLLGDSALYLCASSSNRQGDYGYTFGSGTRLTVV.

The chain joins TRBV5-1 to TRBJ2-5; a possible D gene is TRBD2 (5 bases). V was cut by 4 bases and J by 4 bases, with 20 bases left in between. The CDR3 consists of 16 residues. Germline V gene sequence: CDR1 SGHRS, CDR2 YFSETQ. CDR3 DNA sequence: TGCGCCAGCAGCCCACCCGTGGGAGTAACATCAGAGACCCAGTACTTC. It specifies CASSPPVGVTSETQYF.

The rearrangement joins TRBV29-1 to TRBJ2-3, with D maybe TRBD2 (6 bases). The germline V gene encodes CDR1 SQVTM and CDR2 ANQGSEA. The V end was cut by 1 base, the J end by 4 bases, with 12 bases between. This CDR3 is 14 amino acids long. CDR3 region: CSVEGRGRADTQYF. For the CDR3, the DNA is TGCAGCGTTGAAGGGCGGGGTCGGGCAGATACGCAGTATTTT.

The chain has TRBV13 and TRBJ2-7, with no clear D. The germline V gene encodes CDR1 PRHDT and CDR2 FYEKMQ (reference sequence). Trimming shortened V by 4 bases and J by 0 bases, and 19 bases separated the two germline ends. The CDR3 totals 17 residues. CDR3 DNA sequence: TGTGCCAGCAGCTCAAGTAGTTTCAATCTCCCCTCCTACGAGCAGTACTTC. It encodes CASSSSSFNLPSYEQYF. The entire variable domain, with the rest obtained from reference TRBV13 and TRBJ2-7, is as follows: AAGVIQSPRHLIKEKRETATLKCYPIPRHDTVYWYQQGPGQDPQFLISFYEKMQSDKGSIPDRFSAQQFSDYHSELNMSSLELGDSALYFCASSSSSFNLPSYEQYFGPGTRLTVT.

The rearrangement uses TRBV5-6 and TRBJ2-5; D gene ambiguous. The CDR3 sequence is 15 residues long. Deletions cut 4 bases from V and 10 bases from J, with 23 bases between. Germline CDR1 and CDR2: SGHDT and YYEEEE. DNA of the CDR3: TGTGCCAGCAGCCCCATGGTGTCCGTAGCCGGTAGCCAGTACTTC. Residues: CASSPMVSVAGSQYF.

This chain uses TRBV27 with TRBJ1-2, with 9 bases lining up with TRBD1. This CDR3 contains 17 residues. Germline values: CDR1 MNHEY, CDR2 SMNVEV (reference sequence). V lost 2 bases to trimming and J lost 2 bases; unmatched junction nucleotides: 9. The CDR3 loop is CASSLTRTGQGNYGYTF. CDR3 bases: TGTGCCAGCAGTTTAACCAGAACAGGACAGGGGAACTATGGCTACACCTTC.

This clonotype has just one count. The chain uses TRBV6-6 and TRBJ2-7, with 10 bases aligning to TRBD2. V shed 0 bases and J 1 base; nucleotides not matched to a gene: 9. CDR3 length: 18 residues. Germline loops: CDR1 MNHNY, CDR2 SVGAGI (reference sequence). The DNA for the CDR3 is TGTGCCAGCAGTTACTCGAGTCCGGGACTAGCGCCGTCCTACGAGCAGTACTTC. Residues: CASSYSSPGLAPSYEQYF.

This chain connects TRBV30 to TRBJ2-2; the D gene is possibly TRBD2 (5 bases). CDR1 is GTSNPN and CDR2 is SVGIG in the germline V gene (reference sequence). Trimming pared 5 bases from V and 6 bases from J, leaving 10 bases between. CDR3 size: 12 residues. CDR3 in DNA: TGTGCCTGGGTCCCCGGGGCCGGGGAGCTGTTTTTT. Protein product: CAWVPGAGELFF. Full variable domain (outside the CDR3, taken from reference TRBV30 and TRBJ2-2): SQTIHQWPATLVQPVGSPLSLECTVEGTSNPNLYWYRQAAGRGLQLLFYSVGIGQISSEVPQNLSASRPQDRQFILSSKKLLLSDSGFYLCAWVPGAGELFFGEGSRLTVL.

The chain is built from TRBV11-3 and TRBJ1-1, with D uncertain. The ends were cut back, 3 bases at V and 1 base at J, with 9 bases in the middle. The length of the CDR3 is 14 residues. Germline CDR1 and CDR2: SGHNT and YENEEA. The CDR3 nucleotides read TGTGCCAGCAGCTTCGGAATCGGGAACACTGAAGCTTTCTTT. Translation: CASSFGIGNTEAFF.

The rearrangement joins TRBV19 to TRBJ1-5; TRBD1 might be the D (6 bases). CDR1 is LNHDA, CDR2 SQIVND, per germline (reference sequence). The CDR3 totals 15 residues. Trimming cost V 5 bases and J 0 bases, with 11 bases left between them. The CDR3 reads CASSLNRDSNQPQHF. Here the CDR3 DNA reads TGTGCCAGTAGTTTGAACAGGGATAGCAATCAGCCCCAGCATTTT.

This chain joins TRBV12-3 or TRBV12-4 and TRBJ2-1; 9 nucleotides agree with TRBD2. The trim removed 2 bases at V and 8 bases at J, leaving 13 bases unmatched. This CDR3 contains 17 residues. CDR3 protein: CASSLYSGLANFHEQFF. The CDR3 DNA follows: TGTGCCAGCAGTTTATATTCTGGACTAGCGAATTTCCATGAGCAGTTCTTC.

This clonotype was counted a single time. The rearrangement uses TRBV29-1 and TRBJ2-7; D uncertain. V dropped 7 bases and J dropped 3 bases, with 7 bases sitting between them. CDR3 length: 10 residues. In germline, CDR1 is SQVTM, CDR2 ANQGSEA. The CDR3 DNA reads TGCAGCGCCGACGGCTACGAGCAGTACTTC. Protein: CSADGYEQYF.

J is TRBJ2-7 and V is TRBV10-3; D might be TRBD2 (6 bases). CDR1 is ENHRY and CDR2 is SYGVKD in the germline V gene. The CDR3 sequence is 15 residues long. Trimming removed 0 bases from V and 4 bases from J, with 13 bases in between. Here the CDR3 DNA reads TGTGCCATCAGTGAGTCGTCGGGGGTGGATTACGAGCAGTACTTC. It encodes CAISESSGVDYEQYF.

The chain joins TRBV6-6 to TRBJ2-7, with D perhaps TRBD1 (7 bases). The germline V gene encodes CDR1 MNHNY and CDR2 SVGAGI (reference sequence). The CDR3 length is 15 residues. The V end lost 2 bases, the J end lost 2 bases, and 13 bases lay between the germline ends. Here the CDR3 reads CASSYRRDSAYEQYF. The DNA of the CDR3 is TGTGCCAGCAGTTACAGGAGGGACAGTGCCTACGAGCAGTACTTC.

The rearrangement links TRBV7-9 to TRBJ2-7; TRBD2 matches at 11 bases. Trimming at V came to 1 base and at J to 3 bases, leaving 11 bases not matched to a gene. Germline CDR1 SEHNR, CDR2 FQNEAQ (reference sequence). The CDR3 is 18 amino acids. The CDR3 here is CASSLDQETSGSNYEQYF. As DNA, the CDR3 is TGTGCCAGCAGCTTAGATCAAGAAACTAGCGGGAGTAACTACGAGCAGTACTTC.

The chain uses TRBV6-5 and TRBJ2-1; 9 nucleotides match TRBD1. Germline V gene sequence: CDR1 MNHEY, CDR2 SVGAGI. With V trimmed by 5 bases and J by 2 bases, 7 bases remained unmatched. The CDR3 sequence is 16 residues long. The CDR3 bases are TGTGCCAGCAGTCCGGCAACAGGGGGCGCCTACAATGAGCAGTTCTTC. Its translation is CASSPATGGAYNEQFF.

V usage is TRBV7-6 and J usage is TRBJ2-3; 7 nucleotides match TRBD2. This CDR3 has 13 amino acids. J gave up 11 bases and V 0 bases, and 5 bases lay outside the gene matches. Germline assignment: CDR1 SGHVS and CDR2 FNYEAQ. In DNA form, the CDR3 reads TGTGCCAGCAGCTTAGCGACTAGCTCTGTGCAGTATTTT. This sequence encodes CASSLATSSVQYF.

The chain combines TRBV5-5 with TRBJ2-7; 7 nucleotides line up with TRBD2. This CDR3 has 12 amino acids. Germline values: CDR1 SGHKS, CDR2 YYEKEE (reference sequence). Trimming took 3 bases from V and 11 from J; bases not matched to a gene: 8. The CDR3 protein is CASSWEGSREYF. The CDR3 DNA follows: TGTGCCAGCAGCTGGGAGGGATCTAGGGAGTACTTC.

Details on this clonotype: Germline is not matched at one junction end, which may reflect a read error. The V and J genes are TRBV29-1 and TRBJ1-2, with D perhaps TRBD1 (5 bases). The CDR3 is made up of 12 amino acids. CDR1 and CDR2 (germline): SQVTM, ANQGSEA. This chain's CDR3 is CGVMTENYGYTF. Here the CDR3 DNA reads TGCGGCGTTATGACAGAAAACTATGGCTACACCTTC.

The sample holds one count of this clonotype. The rearrangement links TRBV6-5 to TRBJ1-2, with D unresolved. V dropped 1 base and J dropped 6 bases, with 9 bases sitting between them. The CDR3 extends over 13 amino acids. Germline lookup yields CDR1 MNHEY and CDR2 SVGAGI. The CDR3 spells CASSYYGYNGYTF. Written as DNA, the CDR3 is TGTGCCAGCAGTTACTATGGGTATAATGGCTACACCTTC.

The chain uses TRBV6-5 and TRBJ2-3, with D unresolved. The germline V and J ends were trimmed by 4 bases and 6 bases, with 11 bases remaining between them. The germline V gene has CDR1 MNHEY and CDR2 SVGAGI. The CDR3 covers 13 residues. CDR3 in amino acids: CASSSLGLDTQYF. Written as DNA, the CDR3 is TGTGCCAGCAGTTCCCTTGGCCTCGATACGCAGTATTTT.

The chain combines TRBV27 with TRBJ2-5; a weak D match, TRBD1 (5 bases). In germline, CDR1 is MNHEY, CDR2 SMNVEV (reference sequence). Trimming took 6 bases from V and 4 from J, leaving 9 bases between them. This CDR3 comprises 12 residues. CDR3 nucleotide sequence: TGTGCCAGCAGAGGGGTAAGAGAGACCCAGTACTTC. Translated, it gives CASRGVRETQYF.

The table lists this clonotype with a few counts. At one end the junction does not follow the germline gene, possibly because of a read error. J is TRBJ1-5 and V is TRBV27; 7 positions match TRBD1. The CDR3 consists of 14 residues. In germline, CDR1 is MNHEY, CDR2 SMNVEV (reference sequence). CDR3 coding DNA: TGTGCCAGCAGCTGGACAGGCAGCAATCGGCCCCAGCATTTT. Residues: CASSWTGSNRPQHF.

The chain recombines TRBV20-1 with TRBJ2-1, with D perhaps matching TRBD1 (6 bases). V shed 3 bases and J shed 6 bases, with 12 bases lying between them. The germline CDR1 and CDR2 sequences are DFQATT and SNEGSKA (reference sequence). This CDR3 region has 13 residues. The CDR3 sequence: CSASHGQSNEQFF. The CDR3 DNA reads TGCAGTGCTAGCCACGGACAGAGCAATGAGCAGTTCTTC.